Listed here are 8 T cell receptor beta chains from one sample, sequenced in a study of blood T cell repertoires in COVID-19. Assay: immunoSEQ multiplex PCR; the TCRdb copy retains only in-frame clones and omits some. This table holds just under 250,000 clones, 80% to 90% found once. The specimen sequenced was PBMCs or T cells enriched from blood (not recorded which). The source is a woman aged 25 to 39 who had recovered from COVID-19.

The chain couples TRBV4-3 to TRBJ1-1; D remains ambiguous. V was clipped by 2 bases and J by 5 bases, with 9 bases between them. CDR3 length: 13 amino acids. From germline, CDR1 is LGHNA and CDR2 YSLEER. CDR3 in DNA: TGCGCCAGCAGCCAACCCCCCGGGACTGAAGCTTTCTTT. This encodes CASSQPPGTEAFF.

V and J are TRBV3-1 (or the pseudogene TRBV3-2) and TRBJ2-7; D uncertain. V gave up 0 bases and J gave up 4 bases, with 19 bases separating them. The CDR3 is made up of 17 amino acids. The V gene's germline CDR1 is LGHDT and CDR2 YNNKEL (reference sequence). The CDR3 is CASSQDTGGAKAYEQYF. The CDR3 DNA reads TGTGCCAGCAGCCAAGATACTGGCGGAGCAAAGGCTTACGAGCAGTACTTC.

The chain has TRBV14 and TRBJ2-7; no firm D call. The CDR3 covers 13 residues. CDR1 and CDR2 (germline): SGHDN, FVKESK. V dropped 3 bases and J dropped 5 bases, with 11 bases sitting between them. DNA of the CDR3: TGTGCCAGCAGCCAGTTGAGGCGGAACGAGCAGTACTTC. Translated: CASSQLRRNEQYF.

V and J are TRBV4-3 and TRBJ2-3; weak D call: TRBD2 (7 bases). V was pared by 4 bases and J by 3 bases, with 14 bases between. The germline gives CDR1 LGHNA, CDR2 YSLEER. CDR3 length equals 15 residues. CDR3 residues: CASSLGRGATDTQYF. CDR3 coding DNA: TGCGCCAGCAGCCTAGGGAGGGGGGCGACAGATACGCAGTATTTT.

The table lists this clone with a few counts. This chain joins TRBV5-1 and TRBJ2-2, with a possible D match to TRBD2 (6 bases). Germline V gives CDR1 SGHRS, CDR2 YFSETQ. V shed 2 bases and J shed 5 bases, with 10 bases lying between them. CDR3 size: 14 residues. CDR3 loop: CASSFTAGTGELFF. The CDR3 region has the DNA TGCGCCAGCAGCTTCACCGCGGGAACCGGGGAGCTGTTTTTT.

This sequence joins TRBV6-2 or TRBV6-3 and TRBJ2-7; no clear D. V lost 5 bases to trimming and J lost 4 bases, with 9 bases between them. This CDR3 is 12 amino acids long. Germline V gene sequence: CDR1 MNHEY, CDR2 SVGEGT. This chain's CDR3 is CASSHGWYEQYF. The DNA for the CDR3 is TGTGCCAGCAGTCACGGGTGGTACGAGCAGTACTTC.

This clone was counted only a few times. The chain carries TRBV7-2 and TRBJ1-1; D might be TRBD1 (6 bases). The germline CDR1 and CDR2 sequences are SGHTA and FQGNSA. V lost 2 bases and J lost 10, with 23 bases in between. This CDR3 spans 16 amino acids. The CDR3 region has the DNA TGTGCCAGCAGCTTAAGGCAGGGGCTGATGAACTTGAGAGCTTTCTTT. Protein sequence: CASSLRQGLMNLRAFF.

The chain couples TRBV11-2 to TRBJ2-7; 8 bases map to TRBD2. The CDR3 totals 15 residues. Germline V gene lookup returns CDR1 SGHAT and CDR2 FQNNGV. After removal of 6 bases from V and 6 bases from J, the junction contained 13 bases not matched to a gene. CDR3 protein: CASSLSGSPGGEQYF. In nucleotides, the CDR3 is TGTGCCAGCAGTTTAAGCGGGAGTCCCGGTGGCGAGCAGTACTTC.